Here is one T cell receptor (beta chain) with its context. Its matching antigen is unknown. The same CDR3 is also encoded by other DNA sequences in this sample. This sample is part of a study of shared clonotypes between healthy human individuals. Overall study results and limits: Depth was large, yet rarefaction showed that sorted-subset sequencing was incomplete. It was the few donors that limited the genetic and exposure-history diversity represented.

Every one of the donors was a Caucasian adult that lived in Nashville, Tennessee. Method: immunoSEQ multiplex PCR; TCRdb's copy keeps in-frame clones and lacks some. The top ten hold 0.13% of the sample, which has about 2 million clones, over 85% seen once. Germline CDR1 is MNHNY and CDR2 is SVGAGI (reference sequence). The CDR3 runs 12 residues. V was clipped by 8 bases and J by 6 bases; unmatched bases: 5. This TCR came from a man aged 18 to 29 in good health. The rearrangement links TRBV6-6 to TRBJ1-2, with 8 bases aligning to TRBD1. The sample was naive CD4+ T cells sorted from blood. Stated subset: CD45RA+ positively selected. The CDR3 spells CASSGTGDGYTF. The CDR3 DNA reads TGTGCCAGCTCCGGGACAGGCGATGGCTACACCTTC.